The 14 T cell receptor beta chains below come from one sample, sequenced in a study of T cell repertoires in aging, cancer and after chemotherapy. Rearranged V-D-J TRB sequences were amplified with a mixed TRB-A/B primer pool. A single record per CDR3 protein comes from TCRdb applying MiXCR to the multiplex PCR reads. Found here are approximately 2,000 distinct CDR3 sequences, more than 35% of them singletons; the top ten hold around 21%. The template was genomic DNA from peripheral blood, not RNA. The sample taken for sequencing was blood. The receptor set was obtained from a human donor with a solid tumor.

The chain carries TRBV28 and TRBJ1-2, with D unresolved. This CDR3 contains 13 residues. Germline loops: CDR1 MDHEN, CDR2 SYDVKM. V gave up 8 bases and J gave up 5 bases, with 15 bases separating them. DNA of the CDR3: TGTGCCAGCTCTCCCCCCGGGCCTTATGGCTACACCTTC. It yields the protein CASSPPGPYGYTF.

The chain uses TRBV6-5 and TRBJ1-6; TRBD1 matches at 8 bases. This CDR3 spans 19 amino acids. V shed 6 bases and J 1 base; nucleotides not matched to a gene: 14. Germline V gives CDR1 MNHEY, CDR2 SVGAGI. CDR3 nucleotide sequence: TGTGCCAGCAGCTTCAAACCCGGACAGGGAACTTCCTATAATTCACCCCTCCACTTT. Its translation is CASSFKPGQGTSYNSPLHF.

The table lists this clonotype with a few counts. The chain carries TRBV7-2 and TRBJ1-2, with TRBD1 matching 8 bases. The V and J ends lost 6 bases and 4 bases, in that order; junction bases with no gene match: 16. CDR1 is SGHTA, CDR2 FQGNSA, per germline. The CDR3 has 17 amino acids. The CDR3 sequence: CASSTSGSTGEGYGYTF. The CDR3 DNA sequence: TGTGCCAGCAGTACCTCGGGTTCGACAGGGGAAGGCTATGGCTACACCTTC.

This clonotype was observed a handful of times. The rearrangement uses TRBV30 and TRBJ2-1, with TRBD2 matching 12 bases. V lost 3 bases, J lost 7 bases, and 1 base stayed unmatched. CDR1 GTSNPN and CDR2 SVGIG come from the germline V gene (reference sequence). This CDR3 is 13 amino acids long. The CDR3 nucleotides read TGTGCCTGGAGGCTAGCGGGGGGGAATGAGCAGTTCTTC. Protein product: CAWRLAGGNEQFF. The complete variable domain, with remaining parts taken from reference TRBV30 and TRBJ2-1, reads SQTIHQWPATLVQPVGSPLSLECTVEGTSNPNLYWYRQAAGRGLQLLFYSVGIGQISSEVPQNLSASRPQDRQFILSSKKLLLSDSGFYLCAWRLAGGNEQFFGPGTRLTVL.

In its sample, this clonotype was seen a few times. V usage is TRBV12-3 or TRBV12-4 and J usage is TRBJ1-1; tentatively, D is TRBD1 (5 bases). The CDR3 has 14 residues. Trimming pared 0 bases from V and 1 base from J, leaving 6 bases between. DNA for the CDR3: TGTGCCAGCAGTTTAGCAGGGGCGAACACTGAAGCTTTCTTT. Its translation is CASSLAGANTEAFF.

This clonotype showed up just a few times. The V call is TRBV10-1, the J call TRBJ2-7; TRBD1 agrees at 7 bases. There are 16 residues in the CDR3. V lost 6 bases to trimming and J lost 2 bases; unmatched junction nucleotides: 13. CDR1 WNHNN and CDR2 SYGVQD come from the germline V gene (reference sequence). DNA for the CDR3: TGCGCCAGCAGCCAGGGACAGAAAAACCCACCCTACGAGCAGTACGTC. It codes for CASSQGQKNPPYEQYV.

The chain's CDR3 is CASRDRVLRGNQPQHF. The CDR3 region has the DNA TGTGCCAGCAGGGACAGGGTCCTTCGGGGCAATCAGCCCCAGCATTTT. The chain couples TRBV6-1 to TRBJ1-5, with 8 bases lining up with TRBD1. J lost 2 bases, V lost 6 bases, and 9 bases had no gene match. This CDR3 has 16 residues. From germline, CDR1 is MNHNS and CDR2 SASEGT.

The chain is built from TRBV5-1 and TRBJ2-2; a possible D gene is TRBD2 (5 bases). The CDR3 sequence is 18 residues long. The V gene's germline CDR1 is SGHRS and CDR2 YFSETQ. The ends were cut back, 0 bases at V and 6 bases at J, with 21 bases in the middle. CDR3 protein: CASSLGTSGLVGAGELFF. DNA of the CDR3: TGCGCCAGCAGCTTGGGGACTTCCGGGCTAGTAGGAGCCGGGGAGCTGTTTTTT.

V and J are TRBV20-1 and TRBJ2-3; 9 positions agree with TRBD2. The ends lost 3 bases at V and 4 bases at J; junction bases unmatched: 5. CDR3 size: 14 residues. CDR1 and CDR2 from the germline V gene are DFQATT and SNEGSKA (reference sequence). The CDR3 loop is CSASPAGGPDTQYF. The CDR3 bases are TGCAGTGCTAGTCCAGCGGGGGGACCAGATACGCAGTATTTT.

The chain has TRBV11-3 and TRBJ2-3; D is ambiguous. Trimming took 6 bases from V and 6 from J, leaving 13 bases between them. This CDR3 contains 13 residues. Germline loops: CDR1 SGHNT, CDR2 YENEEA. CDR3 residues: CASSYGPGDTQYF. The CDR3, as DNA: TGTGCCAGCAGTTACGGGCCGGGCGATACGCAGTATTTT.

The rearrangement joins TRBV5-6 to TRBJ2-3; D gene unclear. The CDR3 runs 13 residues. CDR1 and CDR2 (germline): SGHDT, YYEEEE. Trimming pared 0 bases from V and 1 base from J, leaving 3 bases between. The CDR3 DNA reads as TGTGCCAGCAGCTTGGACCGCACAGATACGCAGTATTTT. It is translated as CASSLDRTDTQYF.

In its sample, this clonotype ranks as large (0.1 to 1%). The chain employs TRBV6-5 and TRBJ2-5; weak D call: TRBD2 (7 bases). The CDR3 length is 15 residues. V was cut by 6 bases and J by 6 bases, with 20 bases left in between. From germline, CDR1 is MNHEY and CDR2 SVGAGI. CDR3 nucleotides: TGTGCCAGCAGGGGGGGGCGGGCAGGGATAAAGACCCAGTACTTC. Translation gives CASRGGRAGIKTQYF.

This chain joins TRBV15 and TRBJ2-1; 7 bases are a match to TRBD2. The CDR3 contains 15 residues. Germline assignment: CDR1 LNHNV and CDR2 YYDKDF (reference sequence). V lost 5 bases and J lost 0; bases outside the gene matches: 4. For the CDR3, the DNA is TGTGCCACCAGCGGGCGGGGGTCCTCCTACAATGAGCAGTTCTTC. Protein product: CATSGRGSSYNEQFF.

The chain carries TRBV27 and TRBJ1-1; D might be TRBD1 (5 bases). The CDR3 is made up of 17 amino acids. V was trimmed by 6 bases and J by 0 bases, leaving 20 bases between them. The germline gives CDR1 MNHEY, CDR2 SMNVEV (reference sequence). CDR3 protein: CASSPPLGVGMNTEAFF. CDR3 coding DNA: TGTGCCAGCAGCCCTCCCTTAGGGGTAGGGATGAACACTGAAGCTTTCTTT.